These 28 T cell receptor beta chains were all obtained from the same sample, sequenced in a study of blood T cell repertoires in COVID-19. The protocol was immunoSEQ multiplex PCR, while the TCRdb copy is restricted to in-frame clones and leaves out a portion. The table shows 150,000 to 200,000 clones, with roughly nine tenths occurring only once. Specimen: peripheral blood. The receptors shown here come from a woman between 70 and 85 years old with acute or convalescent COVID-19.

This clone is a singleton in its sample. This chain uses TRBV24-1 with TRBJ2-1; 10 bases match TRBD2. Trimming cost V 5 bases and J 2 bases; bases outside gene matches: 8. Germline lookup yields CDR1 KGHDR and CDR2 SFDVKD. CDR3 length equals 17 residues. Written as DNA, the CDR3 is TGTGCCACCAGTGGGGCTAGCGGGAGTAAGGCCTACAATGAGCAGTTCTTC. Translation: CATSGASGSKAYNEQFF.

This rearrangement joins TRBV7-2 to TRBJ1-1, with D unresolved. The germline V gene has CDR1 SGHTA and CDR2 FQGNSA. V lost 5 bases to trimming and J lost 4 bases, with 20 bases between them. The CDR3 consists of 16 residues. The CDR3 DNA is TGTGCCAGCAGCAAAGTTAGGCGAATGGGGAGCACTGAAGCTTTCTTT. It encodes CASSKVRRMGSTEAFF.

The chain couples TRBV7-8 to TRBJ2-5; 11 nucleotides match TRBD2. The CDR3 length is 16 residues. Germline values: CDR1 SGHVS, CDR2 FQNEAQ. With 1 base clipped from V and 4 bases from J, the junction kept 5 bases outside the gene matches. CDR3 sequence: CASSLGWLAGGETQYF. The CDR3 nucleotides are TGTGCCAGCAGCTTAGGGTGGCTAGCGGGAGGAGAGACCCAGTACTTC.

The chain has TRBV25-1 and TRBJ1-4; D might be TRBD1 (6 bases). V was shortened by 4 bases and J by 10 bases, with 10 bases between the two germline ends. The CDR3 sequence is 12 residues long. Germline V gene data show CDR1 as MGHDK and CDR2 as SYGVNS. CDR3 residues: CASSVQGGKLFF. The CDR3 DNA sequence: TGTGCCAGCAGTGTACAGGGCGGAAAACTGTTTTTT.

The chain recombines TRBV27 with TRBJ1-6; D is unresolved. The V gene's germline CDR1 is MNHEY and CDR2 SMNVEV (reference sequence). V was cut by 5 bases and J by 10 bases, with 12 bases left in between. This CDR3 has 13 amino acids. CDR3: CASSEVAESPLHF. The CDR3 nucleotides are TGTGCCAGCAGTGAGGTCGCAGAATCACCCCTCCACTTT.

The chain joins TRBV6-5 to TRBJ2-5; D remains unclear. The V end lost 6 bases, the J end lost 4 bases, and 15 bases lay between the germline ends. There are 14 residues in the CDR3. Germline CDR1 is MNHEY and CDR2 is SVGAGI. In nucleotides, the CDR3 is TGTGCCAGCAGACAGACGAGCCTCGGAGAGACCCAGTACTTC. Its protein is CASRQTSLGETQYF.

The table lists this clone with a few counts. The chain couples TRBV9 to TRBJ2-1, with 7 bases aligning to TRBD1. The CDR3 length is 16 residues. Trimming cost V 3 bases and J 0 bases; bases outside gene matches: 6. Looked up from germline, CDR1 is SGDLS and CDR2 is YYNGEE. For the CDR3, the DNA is TGTGCCAGCAGCGCCACAGGGGCCGGCTCCTACAATGAGCAGTTCTTC. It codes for CASSATGAGSYNEQFF.

In DNA form, the CDR3 reads TGTGCCAGCAGTGCGACAGGGTCCTCAGAGACCCAGTACTTC. Translation: CASSATGSSETQYF. The gene calls are TRBV2 and TRBJ2-5; 7 nucleotides line up with TRBD1. This CDR3 region has 14 residues. V trimming: 4 bases; J trimming: 4 bases; junction bases outside the gene matches: 6. Looked up from germline, CDR1 is SNHLY and CDR2 is FYNNEI.

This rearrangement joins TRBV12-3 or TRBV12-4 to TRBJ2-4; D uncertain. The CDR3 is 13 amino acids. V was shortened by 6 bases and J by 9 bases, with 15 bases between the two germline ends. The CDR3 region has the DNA TGTGCCAGCAGCCCTACCCGTTTTGGCATTCAGTACTTC. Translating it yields CASSPTRFGIQYF.

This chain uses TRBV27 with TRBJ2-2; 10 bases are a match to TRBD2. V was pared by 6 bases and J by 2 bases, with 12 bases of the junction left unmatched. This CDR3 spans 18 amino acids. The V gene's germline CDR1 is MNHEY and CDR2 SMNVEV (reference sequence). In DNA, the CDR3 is TGTGCCAGCAGCCGCGAACCCCGGACTAGCGGAAACACCGGGGAGCTGTTTTTT. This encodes CASSREPRTSGNTGELFF.

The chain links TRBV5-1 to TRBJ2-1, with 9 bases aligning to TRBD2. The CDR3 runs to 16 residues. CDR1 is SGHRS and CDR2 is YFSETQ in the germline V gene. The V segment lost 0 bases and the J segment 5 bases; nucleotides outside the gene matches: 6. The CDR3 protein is CASSLEPSGDNNEQFF. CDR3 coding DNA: TGCGCCAGCAGCTTGGAGCCTAGCGGGGACAACAATGAGCAGTTCTTC.

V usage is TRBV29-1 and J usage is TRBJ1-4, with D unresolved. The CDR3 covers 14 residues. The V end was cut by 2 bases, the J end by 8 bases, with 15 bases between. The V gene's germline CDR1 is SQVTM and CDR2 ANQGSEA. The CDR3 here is CSVETVDGFEKLFF. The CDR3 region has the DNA TGCAGCGTTGAAACAGTCGATGGGTTCGAAAAACTGTTTTTT.

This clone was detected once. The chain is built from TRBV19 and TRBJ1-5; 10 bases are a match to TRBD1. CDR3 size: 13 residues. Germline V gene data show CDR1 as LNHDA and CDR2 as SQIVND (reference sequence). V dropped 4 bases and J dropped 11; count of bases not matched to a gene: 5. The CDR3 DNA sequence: TGTGCCAGTAGTAGGGACAGGGGAGAGTCCCAGCATTTT. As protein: CASSRDRGESQHF.

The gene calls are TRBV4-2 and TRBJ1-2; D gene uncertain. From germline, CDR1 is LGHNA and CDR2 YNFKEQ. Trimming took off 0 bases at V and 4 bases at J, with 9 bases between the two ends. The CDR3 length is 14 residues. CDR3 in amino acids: CASSQDKAVYGYTF. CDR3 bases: TGTGCCAGCAGCCAAGATAAGGCGGTCTATGGCTACACCTTC.

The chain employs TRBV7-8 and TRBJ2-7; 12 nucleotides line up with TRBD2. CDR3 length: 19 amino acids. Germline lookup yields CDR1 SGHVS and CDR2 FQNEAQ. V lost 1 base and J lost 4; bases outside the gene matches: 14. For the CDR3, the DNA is TGTGCCAGCAGCTTAGGAACTCCCGGACTAGCGGGACCGGTATACGAGCAGTACTTC. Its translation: CASSLGTPGLAGPVYEQYF.

Here the CDR3 reads CASSLGQGPHNEQFF. The DNA for the CDR3 is TGTGCCAGCAGCTTAGGACAGGGCCCCCACAATGAGCAGTTCTTC. V is TRBV11-2 and J is TRBJ2-1; TRBD1 matches 7 bases. The CDR3 spans 15 residues. CDR1 and CDR2 (germline): SGHAT, FQNNGV. Trimming took 1 base from V and 5 from J; bases not matched to a gene: 5.

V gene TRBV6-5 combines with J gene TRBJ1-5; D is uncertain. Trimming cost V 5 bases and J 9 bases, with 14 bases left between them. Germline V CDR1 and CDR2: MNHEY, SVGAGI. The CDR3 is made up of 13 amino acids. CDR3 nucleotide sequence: TGTGCCAGCAGTCGGGAGGGTTTACGGCCCCAGCATTTT. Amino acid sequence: CASSREGLRPQHF.

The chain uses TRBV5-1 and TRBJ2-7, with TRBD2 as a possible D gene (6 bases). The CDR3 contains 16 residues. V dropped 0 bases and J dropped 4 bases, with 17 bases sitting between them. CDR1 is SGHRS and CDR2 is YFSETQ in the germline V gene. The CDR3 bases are TGCGCCAGCAGCTTGGGGGACTCCATCTCTTCATACGAGCAGTACTTC. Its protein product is CASSLGDSISSYEQYF.

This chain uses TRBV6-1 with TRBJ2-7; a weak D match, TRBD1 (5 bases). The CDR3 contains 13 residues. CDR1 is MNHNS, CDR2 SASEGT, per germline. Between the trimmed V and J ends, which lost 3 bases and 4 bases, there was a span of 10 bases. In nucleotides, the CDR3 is TGTGCCAGCAGTGATGTACAGGTATACGAGCAGTACTTC. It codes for CASSDVQVYEQYF.

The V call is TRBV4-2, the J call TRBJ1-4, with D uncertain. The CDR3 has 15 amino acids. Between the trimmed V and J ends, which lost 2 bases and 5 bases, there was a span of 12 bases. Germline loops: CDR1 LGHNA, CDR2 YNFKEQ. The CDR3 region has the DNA TGTGCCAGCAGCCAACCGGGCGGGCAGAATGAAAAACTGTTTTTT. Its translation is CASSQPGGQNEKLFF.

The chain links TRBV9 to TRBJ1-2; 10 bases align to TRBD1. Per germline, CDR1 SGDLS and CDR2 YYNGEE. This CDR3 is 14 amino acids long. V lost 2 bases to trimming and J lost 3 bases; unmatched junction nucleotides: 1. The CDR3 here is CASSVGTGDYGYTF. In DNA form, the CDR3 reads TGTGCCAGCAGCGTTGGGACAGGGGACTATGGCTACACCTTC.

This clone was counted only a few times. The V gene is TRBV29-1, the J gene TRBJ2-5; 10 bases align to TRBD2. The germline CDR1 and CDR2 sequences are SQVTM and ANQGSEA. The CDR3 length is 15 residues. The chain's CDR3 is CSATPTAGGLGAQYF. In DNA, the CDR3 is TGCAGTGCGACCCCCACAGCGGGGGGGCTGGGGGCCCAGTACTTC.

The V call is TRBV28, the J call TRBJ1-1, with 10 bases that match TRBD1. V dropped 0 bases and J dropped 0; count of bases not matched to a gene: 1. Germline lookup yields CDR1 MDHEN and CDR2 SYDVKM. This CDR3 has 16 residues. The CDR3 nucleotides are TGTGCCAGCAGTTTATGGGGACAGGGGTTGAACACTGAAGCTTTCTTT. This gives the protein CASSLWGQGLNTEAFF.

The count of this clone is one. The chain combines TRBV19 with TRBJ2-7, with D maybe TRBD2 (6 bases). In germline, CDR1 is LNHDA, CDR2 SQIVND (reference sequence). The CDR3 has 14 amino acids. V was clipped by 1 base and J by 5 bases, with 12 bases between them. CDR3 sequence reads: CASSIVGRPHEQYF. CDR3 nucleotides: TGTGCCAGTAGTATAGTGGGGAGGCCCCACGAGCAGTACTTC.

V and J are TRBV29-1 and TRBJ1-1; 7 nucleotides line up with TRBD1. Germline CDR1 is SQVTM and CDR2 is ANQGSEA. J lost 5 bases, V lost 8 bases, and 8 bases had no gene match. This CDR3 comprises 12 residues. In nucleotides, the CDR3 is TGCAGCATGAAGACAGGGAAAACTGAAGCTTTCTTT. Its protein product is CSMKTGKTEAFF.

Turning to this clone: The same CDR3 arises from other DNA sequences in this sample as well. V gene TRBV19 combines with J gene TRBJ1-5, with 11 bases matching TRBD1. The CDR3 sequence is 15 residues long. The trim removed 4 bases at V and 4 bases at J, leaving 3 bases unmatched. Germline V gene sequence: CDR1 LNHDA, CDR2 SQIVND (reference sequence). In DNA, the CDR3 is TGTGCCAGTAGTACGGACAGGGGGCGTAATCAGCCCCAGCATTTT. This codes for CASSTDRGRNQPQHF.

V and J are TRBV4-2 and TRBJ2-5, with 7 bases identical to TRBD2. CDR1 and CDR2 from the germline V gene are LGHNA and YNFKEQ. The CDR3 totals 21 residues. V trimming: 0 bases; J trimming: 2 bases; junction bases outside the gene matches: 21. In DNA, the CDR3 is TGTGCCAGCAGCCAAGAGAGGAGGCGGACTAGTGCCACCCATTGGCAAGAGACCCAGTACTTC. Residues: CASSQERRRTSATHWQETQYF.

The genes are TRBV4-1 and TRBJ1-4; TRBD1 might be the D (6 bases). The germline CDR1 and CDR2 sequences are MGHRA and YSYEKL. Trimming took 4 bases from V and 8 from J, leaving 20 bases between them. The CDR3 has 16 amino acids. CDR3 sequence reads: CASSPGGAGLGEKLFF. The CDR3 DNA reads TGCGCCAGCAGCCCCGGGGGGGCAGGGTTAGGAGAAAAACTGTTTTTT.